This T cell receptor (beta chain) was recorded in a study of blood T cell dynamics during melanoma immunotherapy. On the study more broadly: Standard first-line treatment here was pembrolizumab or nivolumab plus ipilimumab in metastatic melanoma.

Sequencing was performed with immunoSEQ multiplex PCR; in TCRdb, only in-frame clones are kept and a portion is missing. The profile shows over 10,000 clones, roughly 83% of them singletons. This CDR3 region has 15 residues. Trimming removed 4 bases from V and 3 bases from J, with 13 bases in between. The germline V gene has CDR1 MNHEY and CDR2 SVGAGI. Stated time point: pre-treatment baseline. This receptor was identified in a human donor with melanoma. The material sequenced was blood, taken from a patient treated with checkpoint blockade. The V gene is TRBV6-5, the J gene TRBJ1-3; D call uncertain. The CDR3 bases are TGTGCCAGCAGTTTCCGACGGGAGGATGGAAACACCATATATTTT. It translates to CASSFRREDGNTIYF.